The clone carrying this T cell receptor (beta chain) was counted once. What it binds is unknown. The data belong to a study of T cell responses to AZD1222 COVID-19 vaccine. Findings of the study overall: It was only after the peak T cell response that any repertoires were sampled.

Assay used: immunoSEQ multiplex PCR; TCRdb lists only in-frame clones, some missing. The sample shows some 140,000 clones, 80% to 95% of them seen only once. The V gene's germline CDR1 is KGHSH and CDR2 LQKENI. The CDR3 runs 13 residues. V was trimmed by 6 bases and J by 0 bases, leaving 8 bases between them. The input for sequencing was peripheral blood, taken 28 days after the second AZD1222 dose. J is TRBJ1-2 and V is TRBV18; D call uncertain. The sequence came from an adult who received the AZD1222 COVID-19 vaccine. The CDR3 is CASSPGPNYGYTF. The CDR3, as DNA: TGTGCCAGCTCCCCCGGCCCTAACTATGGCTACACCTTC.